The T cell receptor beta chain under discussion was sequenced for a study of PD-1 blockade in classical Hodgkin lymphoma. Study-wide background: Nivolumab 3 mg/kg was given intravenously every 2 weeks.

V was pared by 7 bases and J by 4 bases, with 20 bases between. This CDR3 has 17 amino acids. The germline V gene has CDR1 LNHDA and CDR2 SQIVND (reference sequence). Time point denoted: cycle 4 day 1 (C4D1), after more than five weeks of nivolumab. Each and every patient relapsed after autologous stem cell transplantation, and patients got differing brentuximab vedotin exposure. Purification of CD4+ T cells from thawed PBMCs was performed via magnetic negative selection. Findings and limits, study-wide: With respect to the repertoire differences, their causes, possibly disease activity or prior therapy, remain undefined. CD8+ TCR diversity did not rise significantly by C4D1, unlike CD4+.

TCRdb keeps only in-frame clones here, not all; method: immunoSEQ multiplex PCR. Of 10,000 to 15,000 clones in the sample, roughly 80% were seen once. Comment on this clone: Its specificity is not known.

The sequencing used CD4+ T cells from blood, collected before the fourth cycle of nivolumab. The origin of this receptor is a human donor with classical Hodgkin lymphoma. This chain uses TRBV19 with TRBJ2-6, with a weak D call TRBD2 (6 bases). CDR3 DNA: TGTGCCAGTACCCCGAGTACAGCGGGTGGGGGGGCCAACGTCCTGACTTTC. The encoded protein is CASTPSTAGGGANVLTF.